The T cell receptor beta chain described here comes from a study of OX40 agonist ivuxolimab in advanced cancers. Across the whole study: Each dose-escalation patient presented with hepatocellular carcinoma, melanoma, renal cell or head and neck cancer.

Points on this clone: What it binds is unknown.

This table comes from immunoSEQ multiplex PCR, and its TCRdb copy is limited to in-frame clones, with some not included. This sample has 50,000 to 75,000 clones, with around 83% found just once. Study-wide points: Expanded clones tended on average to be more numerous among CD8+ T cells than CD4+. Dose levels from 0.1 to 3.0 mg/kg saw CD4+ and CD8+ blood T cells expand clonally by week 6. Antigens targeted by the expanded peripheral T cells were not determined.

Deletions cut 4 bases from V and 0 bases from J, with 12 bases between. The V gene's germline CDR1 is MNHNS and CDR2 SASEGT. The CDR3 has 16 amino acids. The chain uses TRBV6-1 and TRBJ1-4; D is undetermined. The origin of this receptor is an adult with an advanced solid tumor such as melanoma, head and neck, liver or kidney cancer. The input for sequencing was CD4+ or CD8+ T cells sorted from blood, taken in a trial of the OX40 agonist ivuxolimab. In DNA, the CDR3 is TGTGCCAGCAGTGTTAGCACCTTAACAACTAATGAAAAACTGTTTTTT. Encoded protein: CASSVSTLTTNEKLFF.